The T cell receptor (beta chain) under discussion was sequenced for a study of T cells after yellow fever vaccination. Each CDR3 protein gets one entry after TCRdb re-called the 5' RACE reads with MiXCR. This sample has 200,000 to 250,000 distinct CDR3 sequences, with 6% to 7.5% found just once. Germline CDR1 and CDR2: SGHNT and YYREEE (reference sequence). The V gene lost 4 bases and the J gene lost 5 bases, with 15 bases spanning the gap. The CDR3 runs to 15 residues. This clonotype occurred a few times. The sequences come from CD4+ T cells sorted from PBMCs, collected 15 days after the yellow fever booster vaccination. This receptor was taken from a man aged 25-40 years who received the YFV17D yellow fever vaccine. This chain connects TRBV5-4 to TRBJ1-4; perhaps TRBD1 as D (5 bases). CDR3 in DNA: TGTGCCAGCAGCCCCTCGGGGGGGATAAATGAAAAACTGTTTTTT. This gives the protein CASSPSGGINEKLFF.